Below are 13 T cell receptor beta chains sequenced from a single sample in a study of T cells in Graves' hyperthyroidism and ophthalmopathy. RNA transcripts gave rise to amplified TCR beta CDR3 regions. During a first-round RT-PCR of the TCR CDR3, the HTBI primer set was used. TCRdb ran MiXCR on the multiplex PCR reads and lists one entry per CDR3 protein. Here the sample spans roughly 600,000 distinct CDR3 sequences, about 14% being singletons. The sample comprised blood. These receptors were obtained from a woman aged 50 to 60 with Graves' ophthalmopathy.

Many counts were recorded for this clonotype. The V gene is TRBV28, the J gene TRBJ2-3; TRBD1 might be the D (6 bases). This CDR3 is 15 amino acids long. Looked up from germline, CDR1 is MDHEN and CDR2 is SYDVKM. Trimming took off 8 bases at V and 3 bases at J, with 18 bases between the two ends. CDR3 bases: TGTGCCAGCGACTTTGGGTCGCAGGGGACAGATACGCAGTATTTT. It translates to CASDFGSQGTDTQYF.

This clonotype was found many times. The chain is built from TRBV6-1 and TRBJ1-1; D remains ambiguous. V was pared by 9 bases and J by 4 bases, with 9 bases between. Germline CDR1 reads MNHNS; CDR2 reads SASEGT. The CDR3 length is 11 residues. The CDR3 DNA reads TGTGCCAGTTTGGTGGGCACTGAAGCTTTCTTT. Its translation is CASLVGTEAFF.

The chain combines TRBV12-3 or TRBV12-4 with TRBJ1-2; no definite D call. Trimming stripped 1 base from V and 6 bases from J, with 12 bases between. The CDR3 covers 14 residues. In nucleotides, the CDR3 is TGTGCCAGCAGTTTAGGGCTCTTAGTCGATGGCTACACCTTC. It specifies CASSLGLLVDGYTF.

The chain combines TRBV7-9 with TRBJ1-2; 7 bases are a match to TRBD1. This CDR3 contains 14 residues. Germline V gene sequence: CDR1 SEHNR, CDR2 FQNEAQ (reference sequence). V was clipped by 5 bases and J by 4 bases; unmatched bases: 7. CDR3 in amino acids: CASSRGQVGYGYTF. The CDR3 nucleotides read TGTGCCAGCAGCCGAGGACAGGTGGGCTATGGCTACACCTTC. Supplemented by reference TRBV7-9 and TRBJ1-2, the full variable domain reads DTGVSQNPRHKITKRGQNVTFRCDPISEHNRLYWYRQTLGQGPEFLTYFQNEAQLEKSRLLSDRFSAERPKGSFSTLEIQRTEQGDSAMYLCASSRGQVGYGYTFGSGTRLTVV.

Regarding this clonotype: Being one base from a much bigger clone, this may be a read error. The chain employs TRBV19 and TRBJ2-5, with TRBD2 matching 7 bases. CDR1 is LNHDA, CDR2 SQIVND, per germline (reference sequence). V dropped 7 bases and J dropped 5; count of bases not matched to a gene: 13. This CDR3 comprises 15 residues. CDR3 sequence reads: CASTKTGGRPETQYF. The CDR3 DNA reads TGTGCCAGTACCAAAACTGGCGGGAGACCCGAGACCCAGTACTTC.

The CDR3 loop reads CSARREVAYNEQFF. DNA of the CDR3: TGCAGTGCTAGACGGGAGGTTGCCTACAATGAGCAGTTCTTC. The rearrangement joins TRBV20-1 to TRBJ2-1, with 7 bases matching TRBD2. Trimming removed 2 bases from V and 2 bases from J; junction bases left unmatched: 3. The CDR3 sequence is 14 residues long. Germline V CDR1 and CDR2: DFQATT, SNEGSKA (reference sequence).

The chain uses TRBV9 and TRBJ2-7; D possibly corresponds to TRBD2 (6 bases). Germline V gene lookup returns CDR1 SGDLS and CDR2 YYNGEE. This CDR3 contains 14 residues. Trimming cost V 4 bases and J 3 bases, with 14 bases left between them. The CDR3 DNA sequence: TGTGCCAGCAGCTCAGGGACTTCGCACTACGAGCAGTACTTC. Its translation is CASSSGTSHYEQYF.

The table lists this clonotype with many counts. The chain has TRBV7-6 and TRBJ2-7; D is unresolved. The CDR3 covers 17 residues. V was trimmed by 5 bases and J by 0 bases, leaving 20 bases between them. CDR1 and CDR2 from the germline V gene are SGHVS and FNYEAQ. The CDR3 spells CASSPTMKGGTSYEQYF. The CDR3 region has the DNA TGTGCCAGCAGCCCCACAATGAAGGGCGGAACCTCCTACGAGCAGTACTTC.

At least ten counts were recorded for this clonotype. The V gene is TRBV7-8, the J gene TRBJ2-3; TRBD1 agrees at 7 bases. With V trimmed by 2 bases and J by 2 bases, 4 bases remained unmatched. This CDR3 is 15 amino acids long. Germline V gene sequence: CDR1 SGHVS, CDR2 FQNEAQ. CDR3 sequence: CASSLQGDDTDTQYF. Here the CDR3 DNA reads TGTGCCAGCAGCTTACAGGGGGATGACACAGATACGCAGTATTTT.

The rearrangement links TRBV18 to TRBJ1-3, with 9 bases lining up with TRBD1. The J segment lost 0 bases and the V segment lost 3 bases, leaving 9 bases of the junction unmatched. CDR3 length equals 18 residues. Germline CDR1 and CDR2: KGHSH and LQKENI. In DNA, the CDR3 is TGTGCCAGCTCACCGGGACAGGGACCATTAACCTCTGGAAACACCATATATTTT. Protein sequence: CASSPGQGPLTSGNTIYF. Complete variable domain (other parts from reference TRBV18 and TRBJ1-3): NAGVMQNPRHLVRRRGQEARLRCSPMKGHSHVYWYRQLPEEGLKFMVYLQKENIIDESGMPKERFSAEFPKEGPSILRIQQVVRGDSAAYFCASSPGQGPLTSGNTIYFGEGSWLTVV.

This clonotype came up many times. V usage is TRBV15 and J usage is TRBJ1-1, with 8 bases identical to TRBD1. Trimming at V came to 1 base and at J to 8 bases, leaving 3 bases not matched to a gene. Germline V gene sequence: CDR1 LNHNV, CDR2 YYDKDF (reference sequence). CDR3 size: 13 residues. The CDR3 sequence is CATSRGGTGEAFF. CDR3 in DNA: TGTGCCACCAGCAGAGGAGGGACAGGCGAAGCTTTCTTT.

This clonotype was picked up many times. This rearrangement joins TRBV7-2 to TRBJ2-3; the match to TRBD1 covers 11 bases. This CDR3 spans 17 amino acids. Germline trimming cut 5 bases from V and 1 base from J; bases unmatched to any gene: 8. Germline CDR1 reads SGHTA; CDR2 reads FQGNSA. CDR3 nucleotide sequence: TGTGCCAGCAGCCGGGCGGACAGGGGGCTTGGCACAGATACGCAGTATTTT. Protein product: CASSRADRGLGTDTQYF.

The rearrangement uses TRBV12-3 or TRBV12-4 and TRBJ1-5; 9 nucleotides agree with TRBD1. The CDR3 spans 15 residues. The ends lost 6 bases at V and 5 bases at J; junction bases unmatched: 8. CDR3 DNA sequence: TGTGCCAGCAGCTCGGGACAGGGTAGGGATCAGCCCCAGCATTTT. Its translation: CASSSGQGRDQPQHF.